This entry is about one TCR beta chain. The antigen is undetermined. This sample is drawn from a study of CD8+ T cells in alopecia areata. The authors extracted RNA and reverse transcribed it into cDNA as the sequencing template. The repertoire was sequenced with immunoSEQ multiplex PCR; TCRdb's copy has only in-frame clones and lacks some. The sample contains more than 110,000 clones, roughly three fifths of which appear only once. The CDR3 has 17 amino acids. CDR1 is SGHTA and CDR2 is FQGNSA in the germline V gene. V lost 11 bases and J 5 bases, leaving 31 bases between the germline ends. Study-wide results and caveats: Especially in alopecia totalis/universalis, lesional scalp showed greater clonality than normal scalp did.

This material consisted of CD4+ T cells sorted from blood, taken at week 0. V gene TRBV7-2 combines with J gene TRBJ2-7; D gene unclear. The sequence was collected from a human donor with alopecia areata. The CDR3 region has the DNA TGTGCCTTTCCCAGGAAGTGGGTCAGGACGGGTTCGGACGAGCAGTACTTC. Translation: CAFPRKWVRTGSDEQYF.